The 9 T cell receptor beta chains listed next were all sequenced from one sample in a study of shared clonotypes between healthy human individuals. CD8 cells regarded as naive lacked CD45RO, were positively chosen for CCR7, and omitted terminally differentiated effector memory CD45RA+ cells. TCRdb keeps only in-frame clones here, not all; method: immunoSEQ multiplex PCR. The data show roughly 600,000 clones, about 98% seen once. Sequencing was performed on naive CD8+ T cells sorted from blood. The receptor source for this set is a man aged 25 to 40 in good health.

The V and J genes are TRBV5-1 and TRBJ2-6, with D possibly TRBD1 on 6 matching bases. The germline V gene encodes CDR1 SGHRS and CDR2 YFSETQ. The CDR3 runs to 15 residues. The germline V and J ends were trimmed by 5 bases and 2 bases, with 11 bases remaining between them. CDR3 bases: TGCGCCAGCAGGAGAACAGGGACTGGGGCCAACGTCCTGACTTTC. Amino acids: CASRRTGTGANVLTF.

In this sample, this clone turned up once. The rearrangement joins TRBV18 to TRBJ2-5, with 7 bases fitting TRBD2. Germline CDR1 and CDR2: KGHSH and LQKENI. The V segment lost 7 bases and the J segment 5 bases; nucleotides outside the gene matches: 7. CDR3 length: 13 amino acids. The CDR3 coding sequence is TGTGCCAGCTTATTGGCGGGAGAGGAGACCCAGTACTTC. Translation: CASLLAGEETQYF.

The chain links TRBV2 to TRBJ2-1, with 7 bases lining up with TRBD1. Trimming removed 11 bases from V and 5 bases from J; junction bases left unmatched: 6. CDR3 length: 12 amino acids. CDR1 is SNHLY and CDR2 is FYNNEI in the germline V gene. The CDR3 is CAARDSNNEQFF. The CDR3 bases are TGTGCCGCCCGGGACAGTAACAATGAGCAGTTCTTC.

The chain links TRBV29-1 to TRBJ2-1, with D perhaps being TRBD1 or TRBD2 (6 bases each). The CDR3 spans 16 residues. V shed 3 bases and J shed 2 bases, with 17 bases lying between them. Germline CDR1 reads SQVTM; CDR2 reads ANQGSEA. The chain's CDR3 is CSVEGGRDLTYNEQFF. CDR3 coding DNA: TGCAGCGTTGAGGGGGGCAGGGACCTAACCTACAATGAGCAGTTCTTC.

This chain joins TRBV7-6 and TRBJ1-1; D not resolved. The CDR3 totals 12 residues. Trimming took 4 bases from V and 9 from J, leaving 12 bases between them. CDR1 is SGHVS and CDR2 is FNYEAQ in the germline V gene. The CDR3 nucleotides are TGTGCCAGCAGCTCCAGTGACCGTAAAGCTTTCTTT. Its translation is CASSSSDRKAFF.

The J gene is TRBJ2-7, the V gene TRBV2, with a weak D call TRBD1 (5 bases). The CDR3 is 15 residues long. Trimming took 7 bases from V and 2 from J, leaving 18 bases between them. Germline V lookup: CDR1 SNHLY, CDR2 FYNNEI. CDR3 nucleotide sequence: TGTGCCAGCAAGGGGCGGACAAGGTCCCCCTACGAGCAGTACTTC. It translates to CASKGRTRSPYEQYF. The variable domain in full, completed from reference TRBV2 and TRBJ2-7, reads EPEVTQTPSHQVTQMGQEVILRCVPISNHLYFYWYRQILGQKVEFLVSFYNNEISEKSEIFDDQFSVERPDGSNFTLKIRSTKLEDSAMYFCASKGRTRSPYEQYFGPGTRLTVT.

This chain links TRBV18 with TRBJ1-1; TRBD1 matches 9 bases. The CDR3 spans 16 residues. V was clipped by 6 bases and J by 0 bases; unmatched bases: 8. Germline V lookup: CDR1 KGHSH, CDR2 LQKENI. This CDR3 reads CASSPRTGELNTEAFF. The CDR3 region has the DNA TGTGCCAGCTCGCCCCGGACAGGGGAGTTGAACACTGAAGCTTTCTTT.

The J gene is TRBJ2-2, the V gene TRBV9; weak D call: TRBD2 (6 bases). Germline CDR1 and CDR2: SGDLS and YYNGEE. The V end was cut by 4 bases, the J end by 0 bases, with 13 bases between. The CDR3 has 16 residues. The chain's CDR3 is CASSLWGVSNTGELFF. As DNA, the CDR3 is TGTGCCAGCAGCCTGTGGGGGGTATCGAACACCGGGGAGCTGTTTTTT.

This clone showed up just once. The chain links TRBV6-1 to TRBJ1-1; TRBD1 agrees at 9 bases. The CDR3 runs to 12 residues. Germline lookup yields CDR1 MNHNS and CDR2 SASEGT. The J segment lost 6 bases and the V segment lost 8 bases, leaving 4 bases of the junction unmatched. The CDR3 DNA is TGTGCCAGCTCCGGGGACAGGGCTGAAGCTTTCTTT. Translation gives CASSGDRAEAFF.